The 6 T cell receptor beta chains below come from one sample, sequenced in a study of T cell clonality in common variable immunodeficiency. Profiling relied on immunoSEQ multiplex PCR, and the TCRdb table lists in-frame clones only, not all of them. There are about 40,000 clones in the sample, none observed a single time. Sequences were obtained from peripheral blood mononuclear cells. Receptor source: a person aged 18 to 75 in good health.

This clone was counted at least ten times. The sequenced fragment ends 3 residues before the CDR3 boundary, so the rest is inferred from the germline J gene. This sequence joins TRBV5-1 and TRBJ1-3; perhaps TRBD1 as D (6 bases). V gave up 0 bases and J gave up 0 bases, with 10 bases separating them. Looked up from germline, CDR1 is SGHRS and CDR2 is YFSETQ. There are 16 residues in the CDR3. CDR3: CASSLATGSSGNTIYF. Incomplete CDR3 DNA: TGCGCCAGCAGCTTGGCTACAGGGAGCTCTGGAAACACC.

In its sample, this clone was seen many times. The sequenced CDR3 bases are TGTGCCAGCAGCTCCTCCGGGACAGTAGGCGGGGAG. Its translation: CASSSSGTVGGE. The entire CDR3 protein is CASSSSGTVGGELFF. J is TRBJ2-2 and V is TRBV7-2; 7 bases are shared with TRBD1. The sequence runs out 3 residues before the end of the CDR3; the remainder is reconstructed from the germline J gene. Germline loops: CDR1 SGHTA, CDR2 FQGNSA. This CDR3 comprises 15 residues. The V gene end was trimmed by 4 bases and the J gene end by 7 bases; junction bases not matched to a gene: 9. The variable domain in full, with the rest retrieved from reference TRBV7-2 and TRBJ2-2, is GAGVSQSPSNKVTEKGKDVELRCDPISGHTALYWYRQSLGQGLEFLIYFQGNSAPDKSGLPSDRFSAERTGGSVSTLTIQRTQQEDSAVYLCASSSSGTVGGELFFGEGSRLTVL.

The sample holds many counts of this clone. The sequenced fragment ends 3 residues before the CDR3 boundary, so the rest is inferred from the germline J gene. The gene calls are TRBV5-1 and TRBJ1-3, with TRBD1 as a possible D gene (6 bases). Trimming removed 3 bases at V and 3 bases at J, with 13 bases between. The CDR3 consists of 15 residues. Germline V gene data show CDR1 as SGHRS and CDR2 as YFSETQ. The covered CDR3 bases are TGCGCCAGCAGCTCGTCAGGGGCGCGTGGAAACACC. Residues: CASSSSGARGNT. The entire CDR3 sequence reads CASSSSGARGNTIYF.

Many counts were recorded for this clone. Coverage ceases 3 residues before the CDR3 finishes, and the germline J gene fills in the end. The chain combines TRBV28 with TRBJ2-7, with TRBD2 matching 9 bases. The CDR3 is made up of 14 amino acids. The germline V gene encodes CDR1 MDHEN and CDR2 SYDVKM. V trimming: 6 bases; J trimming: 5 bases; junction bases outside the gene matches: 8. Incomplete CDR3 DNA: TGTGCCAGCAGCTTAGCGGGAGATAGCAACGAG. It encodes CASSLAGDSNE. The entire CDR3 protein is CASSLAGDSNEQYF.

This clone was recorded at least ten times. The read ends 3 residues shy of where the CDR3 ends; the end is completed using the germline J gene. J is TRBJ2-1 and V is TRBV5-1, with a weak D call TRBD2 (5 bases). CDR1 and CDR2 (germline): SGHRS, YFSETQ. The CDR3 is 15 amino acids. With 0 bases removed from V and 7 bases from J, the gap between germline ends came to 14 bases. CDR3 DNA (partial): TGCGCCAGCAGCTTGGAGGGCCTCCGGGGAAATGAG. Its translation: CASSLEGLRGNE. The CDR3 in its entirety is CASSLEGLRGNEQFF.

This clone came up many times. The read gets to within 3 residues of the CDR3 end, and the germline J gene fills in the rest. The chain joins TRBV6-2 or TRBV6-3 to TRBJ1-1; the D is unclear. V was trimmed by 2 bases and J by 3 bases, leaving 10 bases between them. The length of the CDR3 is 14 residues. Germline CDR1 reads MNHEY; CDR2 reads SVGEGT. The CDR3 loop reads CASSYPFEDTEAFF. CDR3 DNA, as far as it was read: TGTGCCAGCAGTTACCCTTTCGAGGACACTGAA.